The present T cell receptor beta chain was sequenced within a study of T-cell memory formation after mild COVID-19 (dated by TCRdb to about 2021). Regarding the complete study: TCR sequence clusters from the two donors were largely donor specific. Longitudinal TCRalpha and TCRbeta repertoire sequencing tracked T-cell clones expanding and contracting after mild COVID-19 in a couple of donors. Two young, previously healthy adult volunteers made up the cohort, one male and one female. Summary of the overall study and its limitations: Contracting CD4+ clones turned up mainly in the CM and EM memory subsets, whereas EMRA was where CD8+ clones were enriched. Clones contracting from day 15 to 85 had balanced CD4/CD8 phenotypes, while a second wave expanding from day 15 to 37 was biased towards CD4+. Whether the second-wave clones peaking on day 37 were SARS-CoV-2 specific was not confirmed. Some responding clones were detected in pre-infection memory, which suggested that pre-existing cross-reactive memory T cells had joined the SARS-CoV-2 response. The study included only a couple of mild cases, and larger cohorts that include severe cases with pre-infection samples were judged to be necessary.

Trimming removed 5 bases from V and 0 bases from J, leaving 22 bases between the germline ends. The CDR3 goes from the cysteine to the phenylalanine over 18 residues. Of the read, only the CDR3 DNA is kept; its 54 bases are in frame from base 1. For CDR1 and CDR2, the germline V gene lists SGHVS and FNYEAQ. Ficoll-Paque density gradient centrifugation was used to isolate PBMCs. A remark on this clonotype: No cognate antigen has been identified for it. There are no base qualities to consult, and no much larger clone falls within one base.

The sequencer listed for this sample is Illumina NovaSeq 6000. TCRalpha and TCRbeta cDNA libraries were constructed by 5'RACE with constant-segment primers, with sample barcodes and unique molecular identifiers being introduced. RNA was extracted from every sample with Trizol reagent. Libraries were amplified in two PCR steps, with a second sample barcode and Illumina TruSeq adapters added in the second step. The libraries were sequenced on an Illumina NovaSeq using 2 x 150 bp paired-end reads. The original pipeline was this. The reads were demultiplexed and collapsed into UMI-guided consensus sequences using migec v1.2.7. Using mixcr v2.1.11, the UMI consensuses were aligned to TRA and TRB V and J templates and assembled into clonotypes. Clonotypes were classified as expanded or contracted when called significant by both edgeR and NoisET, with noise models trained on biological replicates. For edgeR calls, a false discovery rate-adjusted p below 0.01 and a log2 fold-change threshold of 1 were applied. As an exploratory analysis of dynamics, PCA with hierarchical clustering was applied to max-normalized trajectories of the 1000 most abundant clonotypes. Separately sequenced CD4+ and CD8+ repertoires were used to assign the CD4 or CD8 phenotype of responding clones. The public reads were quality trimmed at Q25 with fastp and then assembled into clones with MiXCR by TCRdb, keeping productive beta chains. When rows share a CDR3 protein, they turn into one entry using the most common DNA and genes. The V and J calls follow TCRdb's processing rather than the paper's. In this sample the table shows 84,000 or so distinct CDR3 sequences, 11% to 15% of which occur a single time. 25% to 35% of the sample rests with the top ten.

The sequenced sample was PBMCs or a T cell subset sorted from them (not recorded which). The clonotype originates from an adult woman who had mild COVID-19 (a few samples of this study predate the infection). The sample titles of this study are shuffled in the database, so cell type and time point are left out; the donor was told from shared clones. The chain is encoded by TRBV7-6 joined to TRBJ1-2, with a weak D call of TRBD1 (6 bases match). Here is the DNA: TGTGCCAGCAGCGACCAGACAGCCCCAGGGGTCACTAACTATGGCTACACCTTC. This sequence encodes CASSDQTAPGVTNYGYTF.